One and the same sample provided the 15 T cell receptor beta chains below, sequenced in a study of circulating tumor DNA in untreated peripheral T-cell lymphoma. The repertoire was sequenced with immunoSEQ multiplex PCR; TCRdb's copy has only in-frame clones and lacks some. The repertoire holds about 2,700 clones, around 60% seen once, with less than 9.5% in the top ten. Sequencing was performed on tumor tissue. These TCRs come from a human donor with peripheral T-cell lymphoma.

J is TRBJ2-3 and V is TRBV29-1, with D possibly matching TRBD1 (6 bases). Germline V gene sequence: CDR1 SQVTM, CDR2 ANQGSEA. V lost 7 bases to trimming and J lost 4 bases, with 18 bases between them. This CDR3 is built from 14 residues. The CDR3 DNA follows: TGCAGCGCCAGTGGGGGCGAGGTAGCAGATACGCAGTATTTT. Its translation: CSASGGEVADTQYF.

The chain has TRBV14 and TRBJ2-5; D gene unclear. CDR1 is SGHDN and CDR2 is FVKESK in the germline V gene. This CDR3 region has 12 residues. V dropped 0 bases and J dropped 5 bases, with 4 bases sitting between them. The DNA for the CDR3 is TGTGCCAGCAGCCAAGATTGGGAGACCCAGTACTTC. It specifies CASSQDWETQYF.

By frequency in the sample, this clone is medium-sized. J is TRBJ1-4 and V is TRBV19; D gene ambiguous. Germline loops: CDR1 LNHDA, CDR2 SQIVND (reference sequence). Trimming pared 2 bases from V and 5 bases from J, leaving 9 bases between. The CDR3 covers 14 residues. The CDR3 spells CASSIILGNEKLFF. The CDR3 region has the DNA TGTGCCAGTAGTATAATATTAGGGAATGAAAAACTGTTTTTT.

V usage is TRBV19 and J usage is TRBJ2-7, with a tentative D call TRBD1 (6 bases). V lost 6 bases and J lost 3, with 18 bases in between. The CDR3 has 15 amino acids. CDR1 and CDR2 (germline): LNHDA, SQIVND (reference sequence). CDR3 region: CASSVIGQTHYEQYF. The DNA of the CDR3 is TGTGCCAGTAGCGTTATCGGACAGACCCACTACGAGCAGTACTTC.

In its sample, this clone was seen once. The chain couples TRBV19 to TRBJ2-7; no clear D gene. V was trimmed by 8 bases and J by 1 base, leaving 12 bases between them. The CDR3 has 13 amino acids. Germline values: CDR1 LNHDA, CDR2 SQIVND (reference sequence). CDR3 in amino acids: CASGTGLSYEQYF. The CDR3 nucleotides read TGTGCCAGTGGCACCGGGCTGTCCTACGAGCAGTACTTC.

This rearrangement joins TRBV4-1 to TRBJ2-5; 8 positions agree with TRBD2. The germline CDR1 and CDR2 sequences are MGHRA and YSYEKL. Trimming at V came to 0 bases and at J to 2 bases, leaving 5 bases not matched to a gene. The CDR3 has 16 amino acids. The CDR3 sequence is CASSQEQSGGQETQYF. The CDR3 nucleotides are TGCGCCAGCAGCCAAGAACAAAGCGGGGGACAAGAGACCCAGTACTTC.

This clone was seen more than once but under ten times. The rearrangement links TRBV19 to TRBJ2-7, with D possibly TRBD1 on 5 matching bases. The V gene lost 7 bases and the J gene lost 1 base, with 14 bases spanning the gap. CDR3 length equals 14 residues. Looked up from germline, CDR1 is LNHDA and CDR2 is SQIVND (reference sequence). Here the CDR3 reads CASKTATPSYEQYF. In DNA form, the CDR3 reads TGTGCCAGTAAGACAGCTACCCCATCCTACGAGCAGTACTTC.

For the CDR3, the DNA is TGTGCCAGCAGCTCCATGACCACCTACGAGCAGTACTTC. It specifies CASSSMTTYEQYF. The gene calls are TRBV5-2 and TRBJ2-7. TRBV5-2 is a pseudogene. CDR3 length: 13 residues.

This chain links TRBV7-1 with TRBJ1-3; D is ambiguous. TRBV7-1 is identified as an open reading frame with a role that is uncertain. V was shortened by 3 bases and J by 0 bases, with 18 bases between the two germline ends. The CDR3 extends over 18 amino acids. Here the CDR3 reads CASSSTQPLLDSGNTIYF. CDR3 sequence (DNA): TGTGCCAGCAGCTCCACCCAGCCGTTACTGGACTCTGGAAACACCATATATTTT.

V gene TRBV9 combines with J gene TRBJ1-6, with D possibly TRBD1 on 6 matching bases. Trimming removed 0 bases at V and 10 bases at J, with 11 bases between. Germline CDR1 reads SGDLS; CDR2 reads YYNGEE. The CDR3 runs to 14 residues. The CDR3 protein is CASSVEQGGSPLHF. DNA for the CDR3: TGTGCCAGCAGCGTAGAACAGGGAGGCTCACCCCTCCACTTT. Drawing the rest from reference TRBV9 and TRBJ1-6, the complete variable domain is DSGVTQTPKHLITATGQRVTLRCSPRSGDLSVYWYQQSLDQGLQFLIQYYNGEERAKGNILERFSAQQFPDLHSELNLSSLELGDSALYFCASSVEQGGSPLHFGNGTRLTVT.

The V gene is TRBV4-1, the J gene TRBJ1-2; 7 bases map to TRBD1. CDR3 size: 14 residues. Per the germline V gene, CDR1 is MGHRA and CDR2 is YSYEKL. Losses at the gene ends were 0 bases for V and 6 bases for J; bases not matched to a gene: 4. In nucleotides, the CDR3 is TGCGCCAGCAGCCAAGATCGACAGGGAAATGGCTACACCTTC. Its protein product is CASSQDRQGNGYTF.

The chain employs TRBV6-8 and TRBJ1-1; 9 bases fit TRBD1. From germline, CDR1 is MNHGY and CDR2 SAAAGT. The CDR3 runs to 14 residues. V shed 7 bases, J shed 5 bases, and the junction held 8 bases outside the gene matches. The CDR3 sequence is CASIKDRGRTEAFF. CDR3 coding DNA: TGTGCCAGCATCAAAGACAGGGGGAGGACTGAAGCTTTCTTT.

The chain uses TRBV29-1 and TRBJ2-5, with TRBD1 matching over 9 bases. The CDR3 is 13 residues long. CDR1 and CDR2 from the germline V gene are SQVTM and ANQGSEA. V was clipped by 4 bases and J by 2 bases; unmatched bases: 2. The CDR3 region has the DNA TGCAGCGTTGCGGACAGGGGACAAGAGACCCAGTACTTC. This gives the protein CSVADRGQETQYF.

This clone is deemed large. The chain combines TRBV19 with TRBJ2-1; D not certain. This CDR3 contains 13 residues. Germline values: CDR1 LNHDA, CDR2 SQIVND (reference sequence). V was cut by 3 bases and J by 7 bases, with 10 bases left in between. The CDR3: CASSIITGNEQFF. CDR3 coding DNA: TGTGCCAGTAGTATTATCACGGGTAATGAGCAGTTCTTC.

This clone was seen a handful of times. The CDR3 nucleotides are TGTGCCAGTAGTGGAAACCGCGGGACTAGCTTCACCGGGGAGCTGTTTTTT. This codes for CASSGNRGTSFTGELFF. The genes are TRBV19 and TRBJ2-2, with 9 bases fitting TRBD2. CDR1 is LNHDA and CDR2 is SQIVND in the germline V gene (reference sequence). The CDR3 runs to 17 residues. V lost 5 bases to trimming and J lost 4 bases; unmatched junction nucleotides: 11.